This T cell receptor beta chain was found in a study of human T cells and chemical hapten exposure. A few counts support this clonotype. TCRdb fed the RACE reads into MiXCR, producing one record per CDR3 protein. Among 95,000 to 150,000 distinct CDR3 sequences listed, roughly an eighth were seen once. Time point indicated: patch test 1, 2 weeks after DPC sensitization. Treatment described: therapeutic diphenylcyclopropenone sensitization with weekly scalp DPC. V gave up 1 base and J gave up 3 bases, with 7 bases separating them. The length of the CDR3 is 13 residues. CDR1 is SGHRS, CDR2 YFSETQ, per germline.

V gene TRBV5-1 combines with J gene TRBJ1-2, with D unclear. The sequence came from a man in his late teens or twenties with alopecia areata. Some clones in this sample may be carry-over from other donors' samples. This material consisted of whole blood, taken in connection with sensitization to the hapten diphenylcyclopropenone (DPC). CDR3 amino acids: CASSLNSYYGYTF. The CDR3 DNA reads as TGCGCCAGCAGCTTGAACTCCTACTATGGCTACACCTTC. The full variable domain, its missing parts supplied by reference TRBV5-1 and TRBJ1-2, is KAGVTQTPRYLIKTRGQQVTLSCSPISGHRSVSWYQQTPGQGLQFLFEYFSETQRNKGNFPGRFSGRQFSNSRSEMNVSTLELGDSALYLCASSLNSYYGYTFGSGTRLTVV.